Following are 16 T cell receptor beta chains from one sample sequenced in a study of CD8+CD57+ T cells in acquired aplastic anemia. The template used for profiling TCR beta VDJ and CDR3 was genomic DNA. In TCRdb, the reads were re-called with MiXCR into one record per CDR3 protein. The repertoire has fewer than 200,000 distinct CDR3 sequences, 60% to 80% of them found once; the top ten carry around 45%. In patients chosen for sequencing, flow cytometry had shown CD8+CD57+ cell expansion. Sample: sorted CD4+, CD8+, or CD8+CD57+ T cells (not recorded which) from PBMCs. These receptors all come from a human donor with aplastic anemia.

The chain uses TRBV7-9 and TRBJ2-4, with 14 bases lining up with TRBD2. CDR3 length equals 17 residues. V was clipped by 5 bases and J by 6 bases; unmatched bases: 9. CDR1 and CDR2 (germline): SEHNR, FQNEAQ (reference sequence). CDR3 region: CASSPWTSGGRGNIQYF. The CDR3 DNA reads TGTGCCAGCAGCCCGTGGACTAGCGGGGGGCGTGGAAACATTCAGTACTTC.

This clonotype was found once. The chain uses TRBV2 and TRBJ2-5, with D perhaps TRBD1 or TRBD2 (6 bases each). The germline gives CDR1 SNHLY, CDR2 FYNNEI. The CDR3 has 13 residues. V lost 6 bases and J 7 bases, leaving 15 bases between the germline ends. The CDR3 loop reads CASREGVVGTQYF. CDR3 nucleotides: TGTGCCAGCAGGGAGGGGGTAGTGGGGACCCAGTACTTC.

This chain connects TRBV10-3 to TRBJ1-5; TRBD1 matches 12 bases. V lost 6 bases, J lost 4 bases, and 7 bases stayed unmatched. Germline V gene sequence: CDR1 ENHRY, CDR2 SYGVKD. This CDR3 contains 16 residues. The CDR3 region has the DNA TGTGCCATCAGCGGCGGGGGACAGGGGGCAAATCAGCCCCAGCATTTT. This encodes CAISGGGQGANQPQHF.

The rearrangement uses TRBV24-1 and TRBJ2-3; 7 bases align to TRBD1. The CDR3 spans 16 residues. After removal of 3 bases from V and 0 bases from J, the junction contained 5 bases not matched to a gene. Germline loops: CDR1 KGHDR, CDR2 SFDVKD. The CDR3 is CATSDPRDSSTDTQYF. CDR3 nucleotide sequence: TGTGCCACCAGTGATCCAAGGGACAGTAGCACAGATACGCAGTATTTT.

The chain combines TRBV19 with TRBJ2-7; unclear D gene. The V end was cut by 4 bases, the J end by 2 bases, with 3 bases between. Germline V gene sequence: CDR1 LNHDA, CDR2 SQIVND (reference sequence). The CDR3 length is 11 residues. The CDR3, as DNA: TGTGCCAGTAGTACCCCCTACGAGCAGTACTTC. Residues: CASSTPYEQYF.

Only one count was recorded for this clonotype. This chain joins TRBV7-9 and TRBJ1-1; no firm D call. This CDR3 contains 11 residues. Germline CDR1 is SEHNR and CDR2 is FQNEAQ (reference sequence). With 3 bases removed from V and 7 bases from J, the gap between germline ends came to 6 bases. The CDR3 region is CASSFEYEAFF. The CDR3 DNA sequence: TGTGCCAGCAGCTTTGAGTATGAAGCTTTCTTT.

This clonotype appeared a single time. Germline and junction disagree at one end, which may indicate a read error. This sequence joins TRBV5-1 and TRBJ2-2; D possibly corresponds to TRBD2 (6 bases). Germline V gene lookup returns CDR1 SGHRS and CDR2 YFSETQ. There are 14 residues in the CDR3. The CDR3 protein is CASSFYMNTGGLFF. In DNA, the CDR3 is TGCGCCAGCAGCTTTTACATGAACACCGGGGGGCTGTTTTTT.

This clonotype occurred a few times. This chain joins TRBV19 and TRBJ2-2, with D possibly matching TRBD1 (6 bases). This CDR3 spans 16 amino acids. Germline V CDR1 and CDR2: LNHDA, SQIVND (reference sequence). V was cut by 3 bases and J by 0 bases, with 11 bases left in between. CDR3 nucleotide sequence: TGTGCCAGTAGTATGGCAGGGGTTGCGAACACCGGGGAGCTGTTTTTT. This sequence encodes CASSMAGVANTGELFF.

CDR3 DNA: TGTGCCAGCAGCGTGAATGGGAACACCGGGGAGCTGTTTTTT. It encodes CASSVNGNTGELFF. The rearrangement uses TRBV9 and TRBJ2-2; D is uncertain. Germline V lookup: CDR1 SGDLS, CDR2 YYNGEE. This CDR3 is built from 14 residues. V was clipped by 2 bases and J by 1 base, with 6 bases between them.

This clonotype came up once. This chain joins TRBV20-1 and TRBJ2-1, with a tentative D call TRBD2 (5 bases). This CDR3 is 14 amino acids long. The V end lost 0 bases, the J end lost 4 bases, and 10 bases lay between the germline ends. The germline V gene has CDR1 DFQATT and CDR2 SNEGSKA (reference sequence). This chain's CDR3 is CSARDRRVYNEQFF. Written as DNA, the CDR3 is TGCAGTGCTAGAGATCGGCGGGTATACAATGAGCAGTTCTTC.

This clonotype was picked up one time. This sequence joins TRBV7-9 and TRBJ2-5; TRBD1 matches at 8 bases. Per germline, CDR1 SEHNR and CDR2 FQNEAQ (reference sequence). V lost 6 bases, J lost 1 base, and 7 bases stayed unmatched. The CDR3 loop spans 15 amino acids. CDR3 sequence: CASSSDRGLQETQYF. CDR3 DNA: TGTGCCAGCAGTTCCGACAGGGGTCTCCAAGAGACCCAGTACTTC. Combining the CDR3 with reference TRBV7-9 and TRBJ2-5 gives the whole variable domain DTGVSQNPRHKITKRGQNVTFRCDPISEHNRLYWYRQTLGQGPEFLTYFQNEAQLEKSRLLSDRFSAERPKGSFSTLEIQRTEQGDSAMYLCASSSDRGLQETQYFGPGTRLLVL.

This clonotype was seen only once. The V call is TRBV25-1, the J call TRBJ1-1, with a weak D call TRBD1 (5 bases). Germline CDR1 MGHDK, CDR2 SYGVNS. Trimming removed 4 bases from V and 3 bases from J, with 9 bases in between. The CDR3 has 13 residues. The CDR3, as DNA: TGTGCCAGCAGTGGGGGCGGGGACACTGAAGCTTTCTTT. This gives the protein CASSGGGDTEAFF.

The chain combines TRBV5-1 with TRBJ1-1, with 8 positions matching TRBD1. Germline lookup yields CDR1 SGHRS and CDR2 YFSETQ. There are 14 residues in the CDR3. V lost 4 bases, J lost 4 bases, and 6 bases stayed unmatched. The CDR3 here is CASSPGGVGTEAFF. The DNA for the CDR3 is TGCGCCAGCAGCCCAGGGGGCGTGGGCACTGAAGCTTTCTTT.

The V gene is TRBV9, the J gene TRBJ2-5; D remains unclear. Per the germline V gene, CDR1 is SGDLS and CDR2 is YYNGEE. Between the trimmed V and J ends, which lost 3 bases and 4 bases, there was a span of 13 bases. The CDR3 sequence is 14 residues long. The CDR3 reads CASSADPRIETQYF. CDR3 nucleotide sequence: TGTGCCAGCAGCGCCGACCCCCGGATAGAGACCCAGTACTTC.

There are many counts of this clonotype. Just one base apart from a much larger clone, this may be a read error. The chain links TRBV10-1 to TRBJ1-2, with 8 bases identical to TRBD1. Germline values: CDR1 WNHNN, CDR2 SYGVQD (reference sequence). This CDR3 comprises 17 residues. CDR3 in amino acids: CASGDRTGRRICYGYTF. The DNA for the CDR3 is TGCGCCAGCGGTGACAGGACAGGGCGCCGCATTTGTTATGGCTACACCTTC.

The sample holds one count of this clonotype. The chain couples TRBV2 to TRBJ2-5; TRBD2 matches 10 bases. The CDR3 totals 15 residues. Germline lookup yields CDR1 SNHLY and CDR2 FYNNEI. The V gene end was trimmed by 7 bases and the J gene end by 4 bases; junction bases not matched to a gene: 9. The chain's CDR3 is CASTKSGGEGETQYF. The DNA for the CDR3 is TGTGCCAGCACTAAAAGCGGGGGGGAAGGAGAGACCCAGTACTTC. The entire variable domain, with the rest obtained from reference TRBV2 and TRBJ2-5, is as follows: EPEVTQTPSHQVTQMGQEVILRCVPISNHLYFYWYRQILGQKVEFLVSFYNNEISEKSEIFDDQFSVERPDGSNFTLKIRSTKLEDSAMYFCASTKSGGEGETQYFGPGTRLLVL.